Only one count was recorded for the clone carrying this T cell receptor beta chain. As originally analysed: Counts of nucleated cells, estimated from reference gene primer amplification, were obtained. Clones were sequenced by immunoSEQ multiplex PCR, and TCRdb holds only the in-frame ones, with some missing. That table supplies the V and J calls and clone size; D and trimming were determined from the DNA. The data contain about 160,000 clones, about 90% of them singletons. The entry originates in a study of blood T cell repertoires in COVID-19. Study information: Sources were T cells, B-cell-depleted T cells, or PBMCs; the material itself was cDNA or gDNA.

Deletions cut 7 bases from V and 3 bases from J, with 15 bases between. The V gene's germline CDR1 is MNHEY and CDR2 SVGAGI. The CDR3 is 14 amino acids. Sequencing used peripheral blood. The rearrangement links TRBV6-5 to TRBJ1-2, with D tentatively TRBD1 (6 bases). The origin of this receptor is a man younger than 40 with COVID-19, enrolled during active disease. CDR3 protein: CASMISRGYYGYTF. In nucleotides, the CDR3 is TGTGCCAGCATGATCTCGAGGGGGTACTATGGCTACACCTTC.